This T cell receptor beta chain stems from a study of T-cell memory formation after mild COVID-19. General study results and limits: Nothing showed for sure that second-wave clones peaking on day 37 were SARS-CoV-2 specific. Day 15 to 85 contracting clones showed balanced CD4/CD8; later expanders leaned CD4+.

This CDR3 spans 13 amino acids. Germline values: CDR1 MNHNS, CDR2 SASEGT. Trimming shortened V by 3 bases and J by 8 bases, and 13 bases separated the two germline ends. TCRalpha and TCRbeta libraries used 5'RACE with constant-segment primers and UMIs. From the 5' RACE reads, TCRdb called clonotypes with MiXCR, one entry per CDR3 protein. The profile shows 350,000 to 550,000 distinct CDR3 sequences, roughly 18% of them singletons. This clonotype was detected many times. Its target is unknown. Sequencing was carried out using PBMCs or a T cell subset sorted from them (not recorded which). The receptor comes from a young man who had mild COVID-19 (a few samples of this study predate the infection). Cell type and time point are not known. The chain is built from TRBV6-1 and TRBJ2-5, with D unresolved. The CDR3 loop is CASSDSVPYTQYF. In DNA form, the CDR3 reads TGTGCCAGCAGTGACTCTGTCCCCTATACCCAGTACTTC.